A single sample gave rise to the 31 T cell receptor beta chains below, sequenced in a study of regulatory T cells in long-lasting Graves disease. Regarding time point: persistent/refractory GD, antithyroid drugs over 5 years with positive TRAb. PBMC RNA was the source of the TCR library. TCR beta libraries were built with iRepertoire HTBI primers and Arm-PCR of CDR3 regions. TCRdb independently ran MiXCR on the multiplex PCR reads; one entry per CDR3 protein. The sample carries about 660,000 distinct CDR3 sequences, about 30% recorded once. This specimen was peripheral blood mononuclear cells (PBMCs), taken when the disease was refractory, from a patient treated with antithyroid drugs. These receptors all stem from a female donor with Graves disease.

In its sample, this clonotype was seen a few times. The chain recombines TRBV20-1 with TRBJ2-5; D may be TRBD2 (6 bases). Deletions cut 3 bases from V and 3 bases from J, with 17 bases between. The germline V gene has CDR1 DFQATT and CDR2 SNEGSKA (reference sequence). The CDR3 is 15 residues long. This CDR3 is CSASLGTSSEETQYF. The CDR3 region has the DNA TGCAGTGCTAGTCTCGGGACTTCGAGTGAAGAGACCCAGTACTTC.

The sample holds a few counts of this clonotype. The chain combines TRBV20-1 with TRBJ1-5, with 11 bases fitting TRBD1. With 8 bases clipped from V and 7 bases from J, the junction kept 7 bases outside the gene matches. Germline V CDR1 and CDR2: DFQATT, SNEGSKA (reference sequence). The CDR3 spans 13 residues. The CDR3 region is CSTRGQGGQPQHF. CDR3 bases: TGCAGTACAAGGGGACAGGGGGGACAGCCCCAGCATTTT.

DNA of the CDR3: TGTGCCATCAGTGAGTCCGCAGGGGTGAACACCGGGGAGCTGTTTTTT. It specifies CAISESAGVNTGELFF. The chain carries TRBV10-3 and TRBJ2-2, with a possible D match to TRBD1 (6 bases). Between the trimmed V and J ends, which lost 0 bases and 1 base, there was a span of 9 bases. The germline V gene encodes CDR1 ENHRY and CDR2 SYGVKD. The CDR3 covers 16 residues.

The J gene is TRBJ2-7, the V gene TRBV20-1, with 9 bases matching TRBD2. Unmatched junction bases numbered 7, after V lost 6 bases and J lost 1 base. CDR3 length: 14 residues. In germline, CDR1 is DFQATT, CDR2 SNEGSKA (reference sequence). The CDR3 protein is CSAISGRGSYEQYF. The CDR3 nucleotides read TGCAGTGCCATTAGCGGGAGAGGGTCCTACGAGCAGTACTTC.

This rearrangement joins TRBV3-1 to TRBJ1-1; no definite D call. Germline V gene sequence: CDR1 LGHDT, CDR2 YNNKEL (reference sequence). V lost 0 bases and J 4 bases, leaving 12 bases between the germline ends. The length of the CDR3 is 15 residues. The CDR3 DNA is TGTGCCAGCAGCCAAGAGTCCCCATCGGGCACTGAAGCTTTCTTT. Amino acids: CASSQESPSGTEAFF.

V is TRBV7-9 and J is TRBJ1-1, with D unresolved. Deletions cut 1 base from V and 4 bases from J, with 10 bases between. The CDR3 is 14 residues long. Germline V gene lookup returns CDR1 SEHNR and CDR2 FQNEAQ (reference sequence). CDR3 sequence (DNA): TGTGCCAGCAGCTTAGATTGGGGTAGCACTGAAGCTTTCTTT. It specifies CASSLDWGSTEAFF.

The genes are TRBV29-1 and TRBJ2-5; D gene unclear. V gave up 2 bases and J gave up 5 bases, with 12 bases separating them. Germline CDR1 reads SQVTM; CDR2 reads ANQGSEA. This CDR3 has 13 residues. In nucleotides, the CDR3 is TGCAGCGTTGAACCGGACGGTGGGGAGACCCAGTACTTC. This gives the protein CSVEPDGGETQYF.

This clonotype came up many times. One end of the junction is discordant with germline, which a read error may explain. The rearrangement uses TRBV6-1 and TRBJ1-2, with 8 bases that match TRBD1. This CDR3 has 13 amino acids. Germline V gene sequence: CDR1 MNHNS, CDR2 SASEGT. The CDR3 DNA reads TGCGCCAGCAGTGACCAACAGGGGGGTGGCTACACCTTC. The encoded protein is CASSDQQGGGYTF.

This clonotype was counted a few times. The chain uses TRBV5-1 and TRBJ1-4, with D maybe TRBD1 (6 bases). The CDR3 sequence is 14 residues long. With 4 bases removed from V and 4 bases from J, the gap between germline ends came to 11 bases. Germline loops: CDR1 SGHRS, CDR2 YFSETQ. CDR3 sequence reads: CASSEGQNNEKLFF. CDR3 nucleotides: TGCGCCAGCAGCGAAGGACAGAATAATGAAAAACTGTTTTTT.

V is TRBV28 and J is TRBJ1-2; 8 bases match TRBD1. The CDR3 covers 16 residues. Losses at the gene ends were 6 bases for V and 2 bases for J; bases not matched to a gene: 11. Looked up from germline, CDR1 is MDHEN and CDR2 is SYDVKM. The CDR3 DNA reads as TGTGCCAGCAGCCAACACGGGACAGGATCCAACTATGGCTACACCTTC. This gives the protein CASSQHGTGSNYGYTF.

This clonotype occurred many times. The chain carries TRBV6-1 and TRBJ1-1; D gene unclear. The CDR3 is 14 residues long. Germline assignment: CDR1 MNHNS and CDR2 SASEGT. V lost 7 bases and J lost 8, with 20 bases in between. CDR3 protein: CASTPWSPPDEAFF. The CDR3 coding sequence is TGTGCCAGCACCCCATGGTCTCCTCCGGACGAAGCTTTCTTT.

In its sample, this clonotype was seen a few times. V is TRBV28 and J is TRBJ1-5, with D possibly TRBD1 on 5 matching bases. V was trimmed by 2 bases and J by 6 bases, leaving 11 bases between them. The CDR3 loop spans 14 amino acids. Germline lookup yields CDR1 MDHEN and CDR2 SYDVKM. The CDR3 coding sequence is TGTGCCAGCAGTTTAGGGGGTTGGAGTCAGCCCCAGCATTTT. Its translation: CASSLGGWSQPQHF.

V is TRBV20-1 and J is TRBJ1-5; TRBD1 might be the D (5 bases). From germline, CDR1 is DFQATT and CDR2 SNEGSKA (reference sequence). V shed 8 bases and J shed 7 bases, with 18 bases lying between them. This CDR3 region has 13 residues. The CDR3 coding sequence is TGCAGTTCAACGTGGGGGGGAGACCAGCCCCAGCATTTT. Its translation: CSSTWGGDQPQHF.

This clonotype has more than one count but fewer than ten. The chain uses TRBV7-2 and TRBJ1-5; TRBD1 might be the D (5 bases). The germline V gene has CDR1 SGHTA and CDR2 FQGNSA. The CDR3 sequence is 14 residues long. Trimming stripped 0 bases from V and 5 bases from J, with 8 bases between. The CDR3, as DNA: TGTGCCAGCAGCTTAGCGGGACCCGATCAGCCCCAGCATTTT. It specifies CASSLAGPDQPQHF.

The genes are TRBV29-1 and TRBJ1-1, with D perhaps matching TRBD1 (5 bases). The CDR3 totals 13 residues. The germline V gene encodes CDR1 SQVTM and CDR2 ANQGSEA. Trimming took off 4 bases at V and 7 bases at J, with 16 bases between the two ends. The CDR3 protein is CSVADSSYHEAFF. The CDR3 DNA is TGCAGCGTTGCTGACAGTAGCTATCATGAAGCTTTCTTT.

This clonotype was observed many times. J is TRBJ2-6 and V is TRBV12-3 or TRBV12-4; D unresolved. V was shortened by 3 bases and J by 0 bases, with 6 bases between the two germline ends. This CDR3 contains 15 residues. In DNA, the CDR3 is TGTGCCAGCAGTTTCCTAAGCTCTGGGGCCAACGTCCTGACTTTC. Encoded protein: CASSFLSSGANVLTF.

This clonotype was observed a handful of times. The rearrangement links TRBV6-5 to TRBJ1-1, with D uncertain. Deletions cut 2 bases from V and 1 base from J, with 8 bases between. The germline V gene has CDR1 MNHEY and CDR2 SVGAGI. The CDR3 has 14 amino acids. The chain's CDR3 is CASSYRHTNTEAFF. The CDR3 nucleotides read TGTGCCAGCAGTTACAGACATACGAACACTGAAGCTTTCTTT.

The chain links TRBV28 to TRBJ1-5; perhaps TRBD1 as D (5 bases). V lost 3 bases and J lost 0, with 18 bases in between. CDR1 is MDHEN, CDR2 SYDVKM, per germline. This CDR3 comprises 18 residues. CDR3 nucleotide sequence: TGTGCCAGCAGTTTGGTGTTGAGTTGGGGGAATAGCAATCAGCCCCAGCATTTT. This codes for CASSLVLSWGNSNQPQHF.

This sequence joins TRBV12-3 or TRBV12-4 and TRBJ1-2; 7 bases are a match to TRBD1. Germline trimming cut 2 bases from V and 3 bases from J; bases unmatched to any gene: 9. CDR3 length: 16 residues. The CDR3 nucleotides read TGTGCCAGCAGTTTAAGCGGCCAGGGGGGCGACTATGGCTACACCTTC. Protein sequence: CASSLSGQGGDYGYTF.

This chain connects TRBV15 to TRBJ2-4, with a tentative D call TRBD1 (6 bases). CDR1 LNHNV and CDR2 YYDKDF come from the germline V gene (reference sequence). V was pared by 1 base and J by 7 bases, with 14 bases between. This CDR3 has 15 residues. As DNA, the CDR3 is TGTGCCACCAGCAGAGTAAAGGGGGACGGGAACATTCAGTACTTC. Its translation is CATSRVKGDGNIQYF.

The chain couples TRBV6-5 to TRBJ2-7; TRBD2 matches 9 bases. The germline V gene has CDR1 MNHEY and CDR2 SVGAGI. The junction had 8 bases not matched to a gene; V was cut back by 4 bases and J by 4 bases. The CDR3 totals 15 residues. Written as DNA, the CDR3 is TGTGCCAGCAGTTTTACTTTGGCGGGAGGGTACGAGCAGTACTTC. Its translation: CASSFTLAGGYEQYF.

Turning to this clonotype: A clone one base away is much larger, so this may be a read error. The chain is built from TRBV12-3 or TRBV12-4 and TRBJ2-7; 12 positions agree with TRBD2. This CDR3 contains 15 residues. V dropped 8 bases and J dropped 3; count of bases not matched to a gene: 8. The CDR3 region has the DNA TGTGCCAGCGGACCCACGACTAGCGGGAGCTACGAGCAGTACTTC. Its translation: CASGPTTSGSYEQYF.

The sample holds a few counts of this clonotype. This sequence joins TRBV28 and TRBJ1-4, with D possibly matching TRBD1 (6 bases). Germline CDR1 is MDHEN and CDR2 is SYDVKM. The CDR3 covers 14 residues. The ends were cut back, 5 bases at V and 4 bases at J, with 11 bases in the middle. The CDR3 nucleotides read TGTGCCAGCAGTACAGGGAGCCTTAATGAAAAACTGTTTTTT. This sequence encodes CASSTGSLNEKLFF.

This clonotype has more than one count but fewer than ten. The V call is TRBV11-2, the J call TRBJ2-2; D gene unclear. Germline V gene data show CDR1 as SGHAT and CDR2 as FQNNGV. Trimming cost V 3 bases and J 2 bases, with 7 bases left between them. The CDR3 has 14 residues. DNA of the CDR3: TGTGCCAGCAGCTTTCCCCATAACACCGGGGAGCTGTTTTTT. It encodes CASSFPHNTGELFF.

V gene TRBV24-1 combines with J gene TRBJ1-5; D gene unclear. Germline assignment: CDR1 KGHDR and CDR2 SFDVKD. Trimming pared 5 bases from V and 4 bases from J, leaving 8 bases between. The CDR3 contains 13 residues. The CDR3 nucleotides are TGTGCCACCAGTGCTACAAGAAATCAGCCCCAGCATTTT. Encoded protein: CATSATRNQPQHF.

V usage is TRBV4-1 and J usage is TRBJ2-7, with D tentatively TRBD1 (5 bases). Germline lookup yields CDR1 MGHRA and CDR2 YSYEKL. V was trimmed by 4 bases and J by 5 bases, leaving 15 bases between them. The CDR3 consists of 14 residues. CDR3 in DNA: TGCGCCAGCAGCCTTGTGGGGCCTGGCCACGAGCAGTACTTC. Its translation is CASSLVGPGHEQYF.

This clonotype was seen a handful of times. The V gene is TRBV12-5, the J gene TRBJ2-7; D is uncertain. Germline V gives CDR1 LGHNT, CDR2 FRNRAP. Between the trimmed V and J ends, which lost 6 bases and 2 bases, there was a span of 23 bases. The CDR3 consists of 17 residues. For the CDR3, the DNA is TGTGCTAGTGGAGGCCCCCAAACCGCCCCCTGGGCCTACGAGCAGTACTTC. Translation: CASGGPQTAPWAYEQYF.

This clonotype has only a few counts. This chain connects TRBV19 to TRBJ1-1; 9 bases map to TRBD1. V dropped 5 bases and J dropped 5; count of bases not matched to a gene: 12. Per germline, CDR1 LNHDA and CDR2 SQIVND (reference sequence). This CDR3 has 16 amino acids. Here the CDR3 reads CASSPPPGQGKTEAFF. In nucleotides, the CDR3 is TGTGCCAGTAGTCCTCCGCCGGGACAGGGCAAGACTGAAGCTTTCTTT.

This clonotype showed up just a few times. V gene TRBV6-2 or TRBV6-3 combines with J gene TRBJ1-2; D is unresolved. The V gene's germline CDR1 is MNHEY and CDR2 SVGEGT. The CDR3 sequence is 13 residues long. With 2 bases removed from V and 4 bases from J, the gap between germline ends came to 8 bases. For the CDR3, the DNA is TGTGCCAGCAGTTACGGCCTTCTCTATGGCTACACCTTC. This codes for CASSYGLLYGYTF.

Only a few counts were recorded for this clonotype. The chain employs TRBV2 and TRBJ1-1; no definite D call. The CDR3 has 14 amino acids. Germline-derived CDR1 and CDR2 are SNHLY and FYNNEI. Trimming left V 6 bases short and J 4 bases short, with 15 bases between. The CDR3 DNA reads TGTGCCAGCAGCCCCAGATCGGCTAGCACTGAAGCTTTCTTT. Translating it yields CASSPRSASTEAFF.

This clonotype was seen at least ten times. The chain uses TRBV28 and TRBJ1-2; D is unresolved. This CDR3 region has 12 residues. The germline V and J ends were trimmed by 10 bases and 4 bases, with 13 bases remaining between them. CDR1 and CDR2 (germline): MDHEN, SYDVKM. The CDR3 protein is CATDAVFYGYTF. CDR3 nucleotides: TGTGCCACCGACGCAGTATTCTATGGCTACACCTTC.